The rows below give T cell receptor beta chains drawn from one sample of a study of cytomegalovirus exposure and HLA in healthy donors. Libraries were prepared by immunoSEQ multiplex PCR; TCRdb keeps only in-frame clonotypes and omits some of them. The data show roughly 120,000 clones, 70% to 80% seen once. Material: PBMCs. The receptors originated from a man aged 18 to 30 in good health and CMV-seronegative. Both conserved end residues are part of each CDR3. The D gene is left open where the match is weak. A row's size may be missing; if present it is once, few, many or a size class.

V,D,size,J,DNA,CDR3
TRBV5-3,NA,NA,TRBJ2-1,TGTGCCAGAAGCTTTATAGGGGGGCAGTTCTTC,CARSFIGGQFF
TRBV7-8,TRBD1,NA,TRBJ1-2,TGTGCCAGCAGCTTAGAAATGACAGGGAACGGCTACACCTTC,CASSLEMTGNGYTF
TRBV5-8,NA,few,TRBJ2-1,TGTGCCAGCAGCTTCCACAGGGAGGAGCAGTTCTTC,CASSFHREEQFF
TRBV7-2,NA,NA,TRBJ2-3,TGTGCCAGCAGCTTAGGAGCGGTCCCAGATACGCAGTATTTT,CASSLGAVPDTQYF
TRBV9,TRBD2,NA,TRBJ2-3,TGTGCCAGCAGCCCCACCAGACTAGCGGGTGATACGCAGTATTTT,CASSPTRLAGDTQYF
TRBV5-6,NA,NA,TRBJ2-3,TGTGCCAGCAGCTTGGCAGGGTCCGATACGCAGTATTTT,CASSLAGSDTQYF
TRBV14,NA,NA,TRBJ1-2,TGTGCCAGCAGCCAAGTACAGGCGGACTATGGCTACACCTTC,CASSQVQADYGYTF
TRBV4-3,NA,NA,TRBJ2-1,TGCGCCAGCAGCCAGGCCGGGACTCTAGATTACAATGAGCAGTTCTTC,CASSQAGTLDYNEQFF
TRBV27,TRBD1,NA,TRBJ2-3,TGTGCCAGCAGACCCGGGACAGGCTTAACAGATACGCAGTATTTT,CASRPGTGLTDTQYF
TRBV6-6,NA,NA,TRBJ2-1,TGTGCCAGCAGTAGAAGGACAGACGAGCAGTTCTTC,CASSRRTDEQFF
TRBV9,NA,NA,TRBJ1-2,TGTGCCAGCAGCGTAGGTACAGATGGTGGCTACACCTTC,CASSVGTDGGYTF
TRBV6-5,NA,NA,TRBJ2-7,TGTGCCAGCAGTGTCTTGGACTACAGTTTCGAGCAGTACTTC,CASSVLDYSFEQYF
TRBV7-8,TRBD2,NA,TRBJ2-7,TGTGCCAGCAGCTTAGCCCCCGGACTAGAGCGGGAGGCCACCCCCTACGAGCAGTACTTC,CASSLAPGLEREATPYEQYF
TRBV5-4,TRBD1,few,TRBJ1-2,TGTGCATCACGTGCGGGACAGGGAATTTGGGGCTATGGCTACACCTTC,CASRAGQGIWGYGYTF